This passage covers 31 T cell receptor beta chains from one sample sequenced in a study of OX40 agonist ivuxolimab in advanced cancers. The repertoire was sequenced with immunoSEQ multiplex PCR; TCRdb's copy has only in-frame clones and lacks some. The profile shows about 74,000 clones, around 82% of them singletons. The material sequenced was CD4+ or CD8+ T cells sorted from blood, taken in a trial of the OX40 agonist ivuxolimab. These receptors originate from an adult with an advanced solid tumor such as melanoma, head and neck, liver or kidney cancer.

The V gene is TRBV9, the J gene TRBJ2-1, with TRBD1 identical over 9 bases. CDR1 SGDLS and CDR2 YYNGEE come from the germline V gene. With 6 bases clipped from V and 8 bases from J, the junction kept 15 bases outside the gene matches. This CDR3 contains 16 residues. DNA of the CDR3: TGTGCCAGCACTTTAGGGCTGGGACAGGGCGAATATGAGCAGTTCTTC. Translation gives CASTLGLGQGEYEQFF. Together with reference TRBV9 and TRBJ2-1, the CDR3 gives the full variable domain: DSGVTQTPKHLITATGQRVTLRCSPRSGDLSVYWYQQSLDQGLQFLIQYYNGEERAKGNILERFSAQQFPDLHSELNLSSLELGDSALYFCASTLGLGQGEYEQFFGPGTRLTVL.

This chain connects TRBV29-1 to TRBJ2-1; D unclear. This CDR3 is built from 12 residues. Trimming took off 0 bases at V and 8 bases at J, with 8 bases between the two ends. CDR1 is SQVTM, CDR2 ANQGSEA, per germline. The CDR3 sequence: CSVEERRDEQFF. For the CDR3, the DNA is TGCAGCGTTGAAGAACGGCGCGATGAGCAGTTCTTC.

The V gene is TRBV7-8, the J gene TRBJ1-5; D gene unclear. CDR1 is SGHVS and CDR2 is FQNEAQ in the germline V gene. Trimming pared 0 bases from V and 2 bases from J, leaving 14 bases between. The CDR3 sequence is 17 residues long. The CDR3 loop reads CASSLADGPGRNQPQHF. The DNA of the CDR3 is TGTGCCAGCAGCTTAGCGGACGGGCCCGGGCGCAATCAGCCCCAGCATTTT.

The chain joins TRBV4-2 to TRBJ1-6; 7 bases align to TRBD1. The CDR3 sequence is 16 residues long. In germline, CDR1 is LGHNA, CDR2 YNFKEQ. The trim removed 0 bases at V and 6 bases at J, leaving 5 bases unmatched. The CDR3 region has the DNA TGTGCCAGCAGCCAAGAACCAGGGGGGACTAATTCACCCCTCCACTTT. It yields the protein CASSQEPGGTNSPLHF.

V usage is TRBV28 and J usage is TRBJ1-5; the D gene is possibly TRBD1 (5 bases). This CDR3 is built from 15 residues. Trimming took 4 bases from V and 0 from J, leaving 10 bases between them. CDR1 and CDR2 (germline): MDHEN, SYDVKM. The CDR3 DNA reads as TGTGCCAGCAGTTCATTGGGGGTTAGCAATCAGCCCCAGCATTTT. Encoded protein: CASSSLGVSNQPQHF. Looking up the rest from reference TRBV28 and TRBJ1-5 gives the full variable domain: DVKVTQSSRYLVKRTGEKVFLECVQDMDHENMFWYRQDPGLGLRLIYFSYDVKMKEKGDIPEGYSVSREKKERFSLILESASTNQTSMYLCASSSLGVSNQPQHFGDGTRLSIL.

The chain recombines TRBV7-3 with TRBJ1-5; D remains ambiguous. V gave up 5 bases and J gave up 0 bases, with 8 bases separating them. The CDR3 is 14 residues long. Germline CDR1 reads SGHTA; CDR2 reads FQGTGA. CDR3 sequence reads: CASSRTDSNQPQHF. CDR3 nucleotides: TGTGCCAGCAGCCGGACGGATAGCAATCAGCCCCAGCATTTT.

This clone has a single count. The chain joins TRBV7-3 to TRBJ2-1; TRBD2 matches at 14 bases. Germline V gene sequence: CDR1 SGHTA, CDR2 FQGTGA. V trimming: 6 bases; J trimming: 4 bases; junction bases outside the gene matches: 8. The CDR3 has 17 residues. CDR3 loop: CASSMTSGRAGYNEQFF. The CDR3, as DNA: TGTGCCAGCAGTATGACTAGCGGGAGGGCCGGGTACAATGAGCAGTTCTTC.

The gene calls are TRBV10-3 and TRBJ2-1, with 9 nucleotides matching TRBD2. V lost 4 bases and J lost 10; bases outside the gene matches: 8. Germline CDR1 reads ENHRY; CDR2 reads SYGVKD. CDR3 length: 14 residues. CDR3 sequence (DNA): TGTGCCATCAGTGTTGGCGGGGGGGCTCCAGAGCAGTTCTTC. Amino acid sequence: CAISVGGGAPEQFF.

The V gene is TRBV27, the J gene TRBJ2-6; TRBD1 matches 7 bases. J was trimmed by 4 bases and V by 0 bases; bases with no gene match: 9. This CDR3 region has 18 residues. The germline gives CDR1 MNHEY, CDR2 SMNVEV (reference sequence). CDR3 sequence reads: CASSLSGTVGSGANVLTF. DNA for the CDR3: TGTGCCAGCAGTTTATCAGGGACAGTTGGCTCCGGGGCCAACGTCCTGACTTTC.

The chain carries TRBV2 and TRBJ2-1; TRBD1 matches at 7 bases. The V and J ends lost 6 bases and 7 bases, in that order; junction bases with no gene match: 9. The CDR3 loop spans 14 amino acids. The germline CDR1 and CDR2 sequences are SNHLY and FYNNEI. The CDR3 sequence: CASRDRTGNNEQFF. CDR3 sequence (DNA): TGTGCCAGCAGGGATCGGACAGGTAATAATGAGCAGTTCTTC.

A few counts support this clone. This chain connects TRBV7-3 to TRBJ1-6; the D gene is possibly TRBD1 (5 bases). CDR1 is SGHTA and CDR2 is FQGTGA in the germline V gene. The CDR3 consists of 14 residues. V was trimmed by 4 bases and J by 7 bases, leaving 11 bases between them. The CDR3 here is CASSSAGPNSPLHF. The CDR3 DNA is TGTGCCAGCAGCTCGGCAGGGCCCAATTCACCCCTCCACTTT.

The chain recombines TRBV5-1 with TRBJ2-1; 10 bases are a match to TRBD1. The CDR3 spans 15 residues. The V gene end was trimmed by 4 bases and the J gene end by 4 bases; junction bases not matched to a gene: 5. The germline V gene encodes CDR1 SGHRS and CDR2 YFSETQ. The CDR3, as DNA: TGCGCCAGCAGCCTCCGACAGGGGGCATACAATGAGCAGTTCTTC. Encoded protein: CASSLRQGAYNEQFF.

The chain combines TRBV7-6 with TRBJ2-6, with D hard to call. Trimming took 1 base from V and 0 from J, leaving 10 bases between them. The CDR3 is made up of 17 amino acids. Germline loops: CDR1 SGHVS, CDR2 FNYEAQ. CDR3 nucleotides: TGTGCCAGCAGCTTAGTTCAGAGTACCTCTGGGGCCAACGTCCTGACTTTC. Protein product: CASSLVQSTSGANVLTF.

V is TRBV7-8 and J is TRBJ2-3, with D possibly matching TRBD2 (7 bases). Germline V gene data show CDR1 as SGHVS and CDR2 as FQNEAQ. Trimming cost V 5 bases and J 4 bases, with 16 bases left between them. The CDR3 totals 15 residues. The chain's CDR3 is CASSQTRGAADTQYF. The DNA of the CDR3 is TGTGCCAGCAGCCAAACTCGGGGGGCAGCAGATACGCAGTATTTT.

The chain uses TRBV19 and TRBJ1-5; tentative D call: TRBD1 (6 bases). Germline CDR1 reads LNHDA; CDR2 reads SQIVND (reference sequence). The CDR3 length is 15 residues. V shed 1 base and J shed 1 base, with 8 bases lying between them. The CDR3 nucleotides are TGTGCCAGTAGTATAGGGGGGGCCAGCAATCAGCCCCAGCATTTT. Amino acid sequence: CASSIGGASNQPQHF. Full variable domain (rest looked up from reference TRBV19 and TRBJ1-5): DGGITQSPKYLFRKEGQNVTLSCEQNLNHDAMYWYRQDPGQGLRLIYYSQIVNDFQKGDIAEGYSVSREKKESFPLTVTSAQKNPTAFYLCASSIGGASNQPQHFGDGTRLSIL.

The chain employs TRBV6-6 and TRBJ2-7; 11 bases fit TRBD1. Germline CDR1 MNHNY, CDR2 SVGAGI (reference sequence). With 6 bases clipped from V and 4 bases from J, the junction kept 8 bases outside the gene matches. This CDR3 is built from 15 residues. The CDR3 DNA reads TGTGCCAGCAGGGGGCCGGGGACAGGGGGTTACGAGCAGTACTTC. The encoded protein is CASRGPGTGGYEQYF.

A single count supports this clone. The rearrangement uses TRBV5-4 and TRBJ1-4; D call uncertain. Trimming cost V 1 base and J 5 bases, with 12 bases left between them. From germline, CDR1 is SGHNT and CDR2 YYREEE (reference sequence). The CDR3 is 15 residues long. The CDR3 sequence: CASSLLIGPNEKLFF. As DNA, the CDR3 is TGTGCCAGCAGCTTGCTGATTGGCCCCAATGAAAAACTGTTTTTT.

The sample holds one count of this clone. The chain employs TRBV7-2 and TRBJ1-4; possible D gene TRBD1, 6 bases. Germline CDR1 and CDR2: SGHTA and FQGNSA. This CDR3 is built from 15 residues. The V end lost 5 bases, the J end lost 8 bases, and 18 bases lay between the germline ends. CDR3: CASSLSQGGGEKLFF. Here the CDR3 DNA reads TGTGCCAGCAGCCTATCACAGGGTGGAGGGGAAAAACTGTTTTTT. Supplemented by reference TRBV7-2 and TRBJ1-4, the full variable domain reads GAGVSQSPSNKVTEKGKDVELRCDPISGHTALYWYRQSLGQGLEFLIYFQGNSAPDKSGLPSDRFSAERTGGSVSTLTIQRTQQEDSAVYLCASSLSQGGGEKLFFGSGTQLSVL.

The V and J genes are TRBV28 and TRBJ2-7, with a possible D match to TRBD2 (6 bases). The CDR3 is made up of 18 amino acids. Germline V gene lookup returns CDR1 MDHEN and CDR2 SYDVKM. Trimming took 1 base from V and 2 from J, leaving 21 bases between them. The CDR3 bases are TGTGCCAGCAGTTTATTATTGGCTAGCGTGGGCCCTCCCTACGAGCAGTACTTC. Protein sequence: CASSLLLASVGPPYEQYF.

The genes are TRBV6-6 and TRBJ1-3, with D possibly TRBD1 on 5 matching bases. The germline CDR1 and CDR2 sequences are MNHNY and SVGAGI (reference sequence). CDR3 length equals 15 residues. Trimming cost V 2 bases and J 3 bases, with 11 bases left between them. The CDR3 nucleotides read TGTGCCAGCAGTTACCAGGGAAGAGGTGGAAACACCATATATTTT. This sequence encodes CASSYQGRGGNTIYF.

This clone was observed a single time. This chain uses TRBV21-1 with TRBJ2-1; the table calls TRBD2, which could not be checked here. TRBV21-1 is classified as a pseudogene. This CDR3 contains 13 residues. The CDR3 region has the DNA TGTGCCAGCAGGGGCGGGAGCGGGGGTGAGCAGTTCTTC. It codes for CASRGGSGGEQFF.

The DNA for the CDR3 is TGTGCCAGCAGCTTAGTGACGACAGACTTCACAGATACGCAGTATTTT. It codes for CASSLVTTDFTDTQYF. V and J are TRBV11-2 and TRBJ2-3, with TRBD1 as a possible D gene (5 bases). Trimming removed 1 base from V and 2 bases from J, with 13 bases in between. The CDR3 spans 16 residues. Germline V gene data show CDR1 as SGHAT and CDR2 as FQNNGV.

The V and J genes are TRBV5-4 and TRBJ1-5; 7 bases are shared with TRBD1. CDR1 SGHNT and CDR2 YYREEE come from the germline V gene (reference sequence). Unmatched junction bases numbered 4, after V lost 0 bases and J lost 4 bases. The CDR3 consists of 15 residues. CDR3 DNA sequence: TGTGCCAGCAGCTTGGGGGGACAGATAAATCAGCCCCAGCATTTT. It yields the protein CASSLGGQINQPQHF.

V gene TRBV28 combines with J gene TRBJ1-3; 7 bases map to TRBD1. CDR3 size: 14 residues. The germline CDR1 and CDR2 sequences are MDHEN and SYDVKM. V was pared by 7 bases and J by 7 bases, with 10 bases of the junction left unmatched. CDR3 residues: CASTTRQGTNTIYF. The CDR3, as DNA: TGTGCCAGCACCACTAGACAGGGCACCAACACCATATATTTT.

The V gene is TRBV4-3, the J gene TRBJ1-2; D gene unclear. Per germline, CDR1 LGHNA and CDR2 YSLEER. Trimming cost V 0 bases and J 8 bases, with 13 bases left between them. The CDR3 is made up of 14 amino acids. The CDR3 region is CASSQDREGLGYTF. In DNA, the CDR3 is TGCGCCAGCAGCCAAGATAGGGAGGGTTTGGGCTACACCTTC.

The rearrangement joins TRBV14 to TRBJ2-1, with D perhaps assigned TRBD1 or TRBD2 (5 bases each). The ends were cut back, 3 bases at V and 6 bases at J, with 21 bases in the middle. Germline values: CDR1 SGHDN, CDR2 FVKESK. The CDR3 extends over 17 amino acids. The CDR3 loop reads CASSHFFRDGSPNEQFF. The CDR3 bases are TGTGCCAGCAGCCATTTTTTTCGGGACGGCTCGCCCAATGAGCAGTTCTTC.

The rearrangement links TRBV6-1 to TRBJ2-7, with 7 bases aligning to TRBD1. V lost 6 bases, J lost 0 bases, and 5 bases stayed unmatched. The CDR3 contains 14 residues. Germline values: CDR1 MNHNS, CDR2 SASEGT. The CDR3 spells CASSKRDSSYEQYF. Written as DNA, the CDR3 is TGTGCCAGCAGCAAAAGGGACAGCTCCTACGAGCAGTACTTC.

The chain combines TRBV7-6 with TRBJ2-2; 12 positions match TRBD2. Germline assignment: CDR1 SGHVS and CDR2 FNYEAQ. The CDR3 contains 16 residues. V was pared by 6 bases and J by 6 bases, with 8 bases of the junction left unmatched. Here the CDR3 reads CASSRRLAGEAGELFF. CDR3 nucleotides: TGTGCCAGCAGTCGGCGACTAGCGGGGGAGGCCGGGGAGCTGTTTTTT.

The CDR3 here is CASSDPDRGHEQYF. The CDR3 region has the DNA TGCGCCAGCAGTGACCCCGACAGGGGCCACGAGCAGTACTTC. J is TRBJ2-7 and V is TRBV10-1; the match to TRBD1 covers 8 bases. V trimming: 3 bases; J trimming: 5 bases; junction bases outside the gene matches: 6. This CDR3 comprises 14 residues. Germline-derived CDR1 and CDR2 are WNHNN and SYGVQD (reference sequence).

This clone has a handful of counts. The chain uses TRBV14 and TRBJ2-1; perhaps D is TRBD1 or TRBD2 (5 bases each). V lost 0 bases and J lost 15, with 15 bases in between. The CDR3 runs 13 residues. Germline V CDR1 and CDR2: SGHDN, FVKESK. The CDR3 coding sequence is TGTGCCAGCAGCCAAGAATCGAGGGGTAGCCCGTTCTTC. It codes for CASSQESRGSPFF.

CDR3 loop: CASMVTHSGANVLTF. As DNA, the CDR3 is TGTGCCAGTATGGTCACACACTCTGGGGCCAACGTCCTGACTTTC. The chain is built from TRBV19 and TRBJ2-6; D not resolved. Germline V lookup: CDR1 LNHDA, CDR2 SQIVND (reference sequence). The V end lost 7 bases, the J end lost 0 bases, and 10 bases lay between the germline ends. CDR3 length: 15 residues.